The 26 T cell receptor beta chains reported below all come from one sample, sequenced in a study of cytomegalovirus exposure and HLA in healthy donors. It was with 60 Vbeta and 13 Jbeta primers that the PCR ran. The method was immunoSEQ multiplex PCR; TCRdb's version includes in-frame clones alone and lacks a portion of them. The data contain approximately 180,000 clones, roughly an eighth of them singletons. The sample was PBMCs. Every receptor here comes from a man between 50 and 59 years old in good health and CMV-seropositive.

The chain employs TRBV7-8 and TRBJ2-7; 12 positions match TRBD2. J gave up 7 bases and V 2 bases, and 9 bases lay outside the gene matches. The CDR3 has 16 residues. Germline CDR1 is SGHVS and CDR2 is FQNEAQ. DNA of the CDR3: TGTGCCAGCAGCTTATCCCTAGCGGGGGGGCCTAAGGAGCAGTACTTC. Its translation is CASSLSLAGGPKEQYF. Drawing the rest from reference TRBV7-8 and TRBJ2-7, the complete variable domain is GAGVSQSPRYKVAKRGQDVALRCDPISGHVSLFWYQQALGQGPEFLTYFQNEAQLDKSGLPSDRFFAERPEGSVSTLKIQRTQQEDSAVYLCASSLSLAGGPKEQYFGPGTRLTVT.

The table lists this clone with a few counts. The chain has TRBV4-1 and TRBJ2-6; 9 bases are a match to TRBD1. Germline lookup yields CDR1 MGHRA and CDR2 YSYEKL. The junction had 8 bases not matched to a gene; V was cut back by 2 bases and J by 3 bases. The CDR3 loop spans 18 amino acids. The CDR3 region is CASSQLGQGNYGANVLTF. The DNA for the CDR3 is TGCGCCAGCAGCCAACTGGGACAGGGCAATTATGGGGCCAACGTCCTGACTTTC.

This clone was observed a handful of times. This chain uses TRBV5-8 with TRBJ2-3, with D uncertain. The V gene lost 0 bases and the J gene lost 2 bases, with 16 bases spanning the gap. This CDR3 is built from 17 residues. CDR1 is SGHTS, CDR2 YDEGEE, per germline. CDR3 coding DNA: TGTGCCAGCAGCTTGGCAGTGGCCAGGTCTTCCACAGATACGCAGTATTTT. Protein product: CASSLAVARSSTDTQYF.

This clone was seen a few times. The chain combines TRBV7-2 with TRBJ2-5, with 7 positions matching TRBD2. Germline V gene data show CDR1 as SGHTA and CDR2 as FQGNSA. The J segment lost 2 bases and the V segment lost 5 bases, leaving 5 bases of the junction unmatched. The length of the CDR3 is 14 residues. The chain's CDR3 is CASSQGLSQETQYF. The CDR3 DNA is TGTGCCAGCAGCCAGGGACTATCTCAAGAGACCCAGTACTTC.

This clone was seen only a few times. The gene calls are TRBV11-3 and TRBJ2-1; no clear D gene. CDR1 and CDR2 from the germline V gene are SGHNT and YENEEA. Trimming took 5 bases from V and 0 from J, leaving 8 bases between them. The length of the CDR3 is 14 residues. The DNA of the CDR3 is TGTGCCAGCAGCCCCCTATTCTCCTACAATGAGCAGTTCTTC. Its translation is CASSPLFSYNEQFF.

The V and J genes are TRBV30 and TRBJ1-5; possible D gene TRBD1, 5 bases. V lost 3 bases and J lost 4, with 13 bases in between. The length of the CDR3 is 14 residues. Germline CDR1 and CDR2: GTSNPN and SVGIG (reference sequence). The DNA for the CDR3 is TGTGCCTGGAGCGCCGGAGGGGCAAATCAGCCCCAGCATTTT. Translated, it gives CAWSAGGANQPQHF.

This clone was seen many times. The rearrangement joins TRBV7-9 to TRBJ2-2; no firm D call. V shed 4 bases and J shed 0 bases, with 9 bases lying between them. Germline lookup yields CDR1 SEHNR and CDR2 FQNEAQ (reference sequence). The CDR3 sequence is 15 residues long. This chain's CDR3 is CASSSQETNTGELFF. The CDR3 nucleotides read TGTGCCAGCAGCTCCCAGGAAACGAACACCGGGGAGCTGTTTTTT.

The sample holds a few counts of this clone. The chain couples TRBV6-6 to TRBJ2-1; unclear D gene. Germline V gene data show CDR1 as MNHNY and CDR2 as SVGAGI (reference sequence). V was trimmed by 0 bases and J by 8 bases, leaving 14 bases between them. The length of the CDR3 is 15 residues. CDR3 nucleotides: TGTGCCAGCAGTTACTCCAAGGTTCTGGCGGATGAGCAGTTCTTC. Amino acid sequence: CASSYSKVLADEQFF.

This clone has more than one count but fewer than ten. CDR3 sequence reads: CASSISSAGHAVQPQHF. The CDR3 DNA follows: TGTGCCAGTAGTATATCCTCGGCGGGGCATGCGGTTCAGCCCCAGCATTTT. The chain has TRBV19 and TRBJ1-5; perhaps TRBD1 as D (5 bases). V was shortened by 2 bases and J by 6 bases, with 20 bases between the two germline ends. The CDR3 spans 17 residues. The V gene's germline CDR1 is LNHDA and CDR2 SQIVND (reference sequence).

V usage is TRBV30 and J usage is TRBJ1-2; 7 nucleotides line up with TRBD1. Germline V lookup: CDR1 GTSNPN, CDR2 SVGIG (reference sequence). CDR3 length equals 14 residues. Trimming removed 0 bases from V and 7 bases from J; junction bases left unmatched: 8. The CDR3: CAWSVQGISTGYTF. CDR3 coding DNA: TGTGCCTGGAGTGTACAGGGGATCTCCACTGGCTACACCTTC.

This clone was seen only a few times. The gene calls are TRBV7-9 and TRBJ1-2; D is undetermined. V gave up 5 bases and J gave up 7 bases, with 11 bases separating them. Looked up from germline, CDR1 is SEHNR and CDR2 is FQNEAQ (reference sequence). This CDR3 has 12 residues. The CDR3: CASSPSPGGYTF. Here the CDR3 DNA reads TGTGCCAGCAGCCCGAGCCCTGGTGGCTACACCTTC.

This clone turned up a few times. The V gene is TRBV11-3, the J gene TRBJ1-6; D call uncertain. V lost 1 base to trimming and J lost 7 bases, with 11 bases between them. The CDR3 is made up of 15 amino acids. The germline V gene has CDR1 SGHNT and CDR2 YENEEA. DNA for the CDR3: TGTGCCAGCAGCTTAGTCTTGGGCAGCAATTCACCCCTCCACTTT. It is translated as CASSLVLGSNSPLHF.

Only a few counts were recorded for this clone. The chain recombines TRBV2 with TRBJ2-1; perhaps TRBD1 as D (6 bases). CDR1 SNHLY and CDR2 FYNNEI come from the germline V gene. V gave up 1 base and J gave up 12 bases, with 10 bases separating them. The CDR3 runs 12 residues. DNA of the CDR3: TGTGCCAGCAGTGAAGGGGGGCTCCGGCAGTTCTTC. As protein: CASSEGGLRQFF.

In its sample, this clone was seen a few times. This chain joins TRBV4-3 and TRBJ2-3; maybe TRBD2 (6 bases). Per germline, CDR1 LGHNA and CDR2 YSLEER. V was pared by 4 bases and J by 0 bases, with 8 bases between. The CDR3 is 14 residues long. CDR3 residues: CASSPGTSTDTQYF. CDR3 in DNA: TGCGCCAGCAGCCCGGGGACTAGCACAGATACGCAGTATTTT.

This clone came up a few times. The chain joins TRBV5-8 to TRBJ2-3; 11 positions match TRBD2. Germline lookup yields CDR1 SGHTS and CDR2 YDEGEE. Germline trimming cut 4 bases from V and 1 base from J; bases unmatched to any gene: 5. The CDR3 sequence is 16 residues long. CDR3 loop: CASSAGLAERTDTQYF. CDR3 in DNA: TGTGCCAGCAGCGCGGGACTAGCGGAACGCACAGATACGCAGTATTTT.

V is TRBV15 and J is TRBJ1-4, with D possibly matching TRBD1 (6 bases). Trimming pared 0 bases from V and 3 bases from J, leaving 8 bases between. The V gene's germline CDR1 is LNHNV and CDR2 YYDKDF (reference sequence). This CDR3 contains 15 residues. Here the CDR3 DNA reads TGTGCCACCAGCAGAGATCGGACAGCTAATGAAAAACTGTTTTTT. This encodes CATSRDRTANEKLFF.

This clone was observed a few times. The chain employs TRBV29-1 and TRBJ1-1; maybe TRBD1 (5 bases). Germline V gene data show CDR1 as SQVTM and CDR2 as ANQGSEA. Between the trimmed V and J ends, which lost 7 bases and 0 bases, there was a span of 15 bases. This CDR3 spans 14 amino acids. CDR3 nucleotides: TGCAGCGCGACCCGACAGCCAATGAACACTGAAGCTTTCTTT. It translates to CSATRQPMNTEAFF.

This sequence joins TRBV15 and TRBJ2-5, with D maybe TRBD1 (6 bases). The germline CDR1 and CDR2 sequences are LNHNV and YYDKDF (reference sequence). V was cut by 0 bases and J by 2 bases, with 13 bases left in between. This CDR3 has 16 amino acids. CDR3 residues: CATSRDTVRGQETQYF. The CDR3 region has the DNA TGTGCCACCAGCAGAGATACGGTGAGGGGGCAAGAGACCCAGTACTTC.

This chain's CDR3 is CASSVTGVGDTQYF. CDR3 bases: TGTGCCAGCAGCGTAACAGGGGTGGGAGATACGCAGTATTTT. The chain uses TRBV9 and TRBJ2-3; 7 bases fit TRBD1. CDR1 and CDR2 from the germline V gene are SGDLS and YYNGEE. The trim removed 1 base at V and 5 bases at J, leaving 4 bases unmatched. CDR3 size: 14 residues.

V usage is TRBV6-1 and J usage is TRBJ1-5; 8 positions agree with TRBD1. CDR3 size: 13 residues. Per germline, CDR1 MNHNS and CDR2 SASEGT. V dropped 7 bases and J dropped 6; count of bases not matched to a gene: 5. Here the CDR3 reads CASMDRDSQPQHF. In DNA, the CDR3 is TGTGCCAGCATGGACAGGGACAGTCAGCCCCAGCATTTT.

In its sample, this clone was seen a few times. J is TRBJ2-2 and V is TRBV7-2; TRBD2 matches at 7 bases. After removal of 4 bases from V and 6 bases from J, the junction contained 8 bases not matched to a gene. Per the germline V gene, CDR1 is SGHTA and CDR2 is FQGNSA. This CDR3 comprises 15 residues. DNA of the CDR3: TGTGCCAGCAGCTGGAAAGGCGGGGGAGCCGGGGAGCTGTTTTTT. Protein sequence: CASSWKGGGAGELFF.

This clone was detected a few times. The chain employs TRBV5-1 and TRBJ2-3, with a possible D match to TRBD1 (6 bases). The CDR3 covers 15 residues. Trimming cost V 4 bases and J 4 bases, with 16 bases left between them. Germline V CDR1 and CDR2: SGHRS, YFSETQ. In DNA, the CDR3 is TGCGCCAGCAGCGGGATACAGGGAGTCGCAGATACGCAGTATTTT. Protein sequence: CASSGIQGVADTQYF.

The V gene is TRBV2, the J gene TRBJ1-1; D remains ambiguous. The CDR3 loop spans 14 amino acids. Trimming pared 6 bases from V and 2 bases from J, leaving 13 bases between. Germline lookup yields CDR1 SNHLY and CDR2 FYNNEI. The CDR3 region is CASSTEESNTEAFF. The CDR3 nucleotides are TGTGCCAGCAGCACCGAGGAAAGTAACACTGAAGCTTTCTTT.

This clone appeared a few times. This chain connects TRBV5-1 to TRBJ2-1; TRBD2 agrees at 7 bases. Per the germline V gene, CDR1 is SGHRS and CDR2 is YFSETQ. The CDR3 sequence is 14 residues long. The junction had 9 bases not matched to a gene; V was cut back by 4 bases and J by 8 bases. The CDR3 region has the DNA TGCGCCAGCAGCCTGGGGGGGAGGGTCGATGAGCAGTTCTTC. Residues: CASSLGGRVDEQFF.

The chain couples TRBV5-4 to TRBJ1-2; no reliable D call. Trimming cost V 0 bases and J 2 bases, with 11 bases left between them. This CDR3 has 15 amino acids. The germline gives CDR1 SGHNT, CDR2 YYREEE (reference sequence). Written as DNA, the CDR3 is TGTGCCAGCAGCTTGGGGCCGGAACTAAACTATGGCTACACCTTC. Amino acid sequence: CASSLGPELNYGYTF.

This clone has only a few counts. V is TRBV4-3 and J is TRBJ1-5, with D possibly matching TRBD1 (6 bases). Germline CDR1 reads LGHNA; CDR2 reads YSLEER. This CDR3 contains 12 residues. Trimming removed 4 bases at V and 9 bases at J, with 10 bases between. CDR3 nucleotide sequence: TGCGCCAGCAGCCTAGGGGGTGGGCCCCAGCATTTT. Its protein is CASSLGGGPQHF.